The 20 T cell receptor beta chains given below trace back to one sample, sequenced in a study of response to subunit inactivated influenza vaccine (dated by TCRdb to between 2018 and 2020). To prepare the library, RT-PCR was applied. The sample was run on an Illumina HiSeq 2500. Using fastp at Q25 and MiXCR, TCRdb reprocessed the public reads and kept productive beta chains. Here each entry gathers all rows of one CDR3 protein and keeps the most common genes and DNA. A total of hundreds of thousands of distinct CDR3 sequences appear in this sample, approximately 13% of them only once. Of the sample, roughly 6.4% is held by the ten largest clones. The sample here was PBMCs from blood, taken 14 to 15 days before vaccination. These receptors came from a man aged 50-60 years who received an inactivated influenza vaccine. Donor details come from another sample of the same person, matched by shared clones.

Many counts were recorded for this clonotype. Here the CDR3 DNA reads TGCAGTGCTAGAGATCCGGGGAGGTCGAACACTGAAGCTTTCTTT. Protein sequence: CSARDPGRSNTEAFF. The chain uses TRBV20-1 and TRBJ1-1; D unclear. V lost 0 bases and J 1 base, leaving 12 bases between the germline ends. Germline-derived CDR1 and CDR2 are DFQATT and SNEGSKA (reference sequence). The CDR3 loop spans 15 amino acids.

The chain uses TRBV28 and TRBJ2-7; 9 bases are shared with TRBD2. V shed 1 base and J 5 bases; nucleotides not matched to a gene: 9. Germline V gives CDR1 MDHEN, CDR2 SYDVKM. This CDR3 is built from 16 residues. The CDR3 DNA reads as TGTGCCAGCAGTTTATCCCCCGGGTTAGCGGGAGACGAGCAGTACTTC. Protein sequence: CASSLSPGLAGDEQYF.

This clonotype was detected ten times or more. The V and J genes are TRBV28 and TRBJ1-2; TRBD1 matches 7 bases. The CDR3 has 14 amino acids. The germline CDR1 and CDR2 sequences are MDHEN and SYDVKM. V dropped 1 base and J dropped 5; count of bases not matched to a gene: 4. The CDR3 is CASSLSDRAYGYTF. The DNA of the CDR3 is TGTGCCAGCAGTTTATCCGACAGGGCTTATGGCTACACCTTC.

This CDR3 is CASTQSGTSLTKNIQYF. CDR3 bases: TGTGCCAGCACCCAAAGCGGGACTAGTCTTACCAAAAACATTCAGTACTTC. The chain links TRBV12-3 or TRBV12-4 to TRBJ2-4, with 8 bases identical to TRBD2. The V segment lost 7 bases and the J segment 2 bases; nucleotides outside the gene matches: 13. The length of the CDR3 is 17 residues.

This clonotype was detected ten times or more. The V and J genes are TRBV10-3 and TRBJ2-7; D unresolved. CDR1 is ENHRY and CDR2 is SYGVKD in the germline V gene. The CDR3 covers 11 residues. The V end was cut by 5 bases, the J end by 4 bases, with 6 bases between. The CDR3 spells CAISPDYEQYF. The DNA of the CDR3 is TGTGCCATCAGTCCAGATTACGAGCAGTACTTC.

The rearrangement uses TRBV7-9 and TRBJ1-5; no definite D call. V was cut by 5 bases and J by 9 bases, with 14 bases left in between. The CDR3 has 13 amino acids. CDR1 is SEHNR and CDR2 is FQNEAQ in the germline V gene (reference sequence). CDR3 in amino acids: CASSPMRYGPQHF. CDR3 DNA: TGTGCCAGCAGCCCAATGCGATATGGGCCCCAGCATTTT.

The chain couples TRBV5-6 to TRBJ2-7; the D gene is possibly TRBD1 (6 bases). From germline, CDR1 is SGHDT and CDR2 YYEEEE. The CDR3 extends over 15 amino acids. Trimming took 2 bases from V and 0 from J, leaving 12 bases between them. This chain's CDR3 is CASSFGPGASYEQYF. In nucleotides, the CDR3 is TGTGCCAGCAGCTTTGGGCCAGGGGCCTCCTACGAGCAGTACTTC.

This clonotype has only one observation. The V and J genes are TRBV7-6 and TRBJ2-1; TRBD2 aligns across 16 bases. The CDR3 runs 17 residues. Germline V CDR1 and CDR2: SGHVS, FNYEAQ. Germline trimming cut 4 bases from V and 9 bases from J; bases unmatched to any gene: 9. The CDR3 here is CASSSGLAGGPSVEQFF. CDR3 nucleotides: TGTGCCAGCAGCTCGGGACTAGCGGGAGGGCCGAGTGTTGAGCAGTTCTTC.

The CDR3 DNA reads TGCGCCAGCAGCCAAGATCTTCGTTTTGAAGCTTTCTTT. The encoded protein is CASSQDLRFEAFF. This chain joins TRBV4-1 and TRBJ1-1; no definite D call. Trimming stripped 0 bases from V and 7 bases from J, with 9 bases between. This CDR3 has 13 amino acids. Germline CDR1 is MGHRA and CDR2 is YSYEKL.

The chain uses TRBV12-3 or TRBV12-4 and TRBJ2-2; D may be TRBD1 or TRBD2 (6 bases each). This CDR3 has 14 residues. Deletions cut 6 bases from V and 5 bases from J, with 13 bases between. CDR3 DNA sequence: TGTGCCAGCAGCTCAAAGGGGGGAACCGGGGAGCTGTTTTTT. It translates to CASSSKGGTGELFF.

This clonotype was recorded a few times. The chain links TRBV24-1 to TRBJ2-1, with TRBD2 matching over 7 bases. With V trimmed by 2 bases and J by 0 bases, 3 bases remained unmatched. The CDR3 loop spans 16 amino acids. Germline V lookup: CDR1 KGHDR, CDR2 SFDVKD. CDR3 DNA: TGTGCCACCAGTGATTCCGGGGGGAGCTCCTACAATGAGCAGTTCTTC. This gives the protein CATSDSGGSSYNEQFF.

This chain uses TRBV2 with TRBJ2-7; 7 bases are shared with TRBD2. CDR3 length: 16 amino acids. The germline CDR1 and CDR2 sequences are SNHLY and FYNNEI. The trim removed 3 bases at V and 4 bases at J, leaving 12 bases unmatched. The CDR3 nucleotides are TGTGCCAGCAGTGATAGTGTGACTAGCAACCATTACGAGCAGTACTTC. Its translation: CASSDSVTSNHYEQYF.

The genes are TRBV10-3 and TRBJ1-2; the D is unclear. Germline loops: CDR1 ENHRY, CDR2 SYGVKD. The ends were cut back, 0 bases at V and 6 bases at J, with 11 bases in the middle. This CDR3 is built from 14 residues. CDR3 nucleotides: TGTGCCATCAGTGAGTCGATAGGGAACCATGGCTACACCTTC. The encoded protein is CAISESIGNHGYTF.

This clonotype was counted between two and nine times. The chain uses TRBV23-1 and TRBJ2-7; 7 nucleotides match TRBD1. TRBV23-1 is an ORF, and what it does is uncertain. With 5 bases clipped from V and 3 bases from J, the junction kept 13 bases outside the gene matches. The CDR3 totals 16 residues. CDR3 sequence reads: CASSYLYRDRNYEQYF. The CDR3 DNA is TGCGCCAGCAGTTATCTCTACCGGGACAGAAACTACGAGCAGTACTTC.

The J gene is TRBJ2-1, the V gene TRBV6-5; TRBD1 or TRBD2 may be the D gene (5 bases each). Trimming cost V 2 bases and J 8 bases, with 22 bases left between them. Looked up from germline, CDR1 is MNHEY and CDR2 is SVGAGI. The CDR3 runs to 17 residues. CDR3 sequence reads: CASSYGGGPGRPDEQFF. As DNA, the CDR3 is TGTGCCAGCAGTTACGGAGGCGGGCCGGGGCGCCCGGATGAGCAGTTCTTC.

This clonotype was found a few times. The chain carries TRBV12-3 or TRBV12-4 and TRBJ1-3; D is perhaps TRBD1 (6 bases). Deletions cut 5 bases from V and 0 bases from J, with 14 bases between. The CDR3 loop spans 16 amino acids. As DNA, the CDR3 is TGTGCCAGCAGTCCCAGGGAGGGGGGCTCTGGAAACACCATATATTTT. The encoded protein is CASSPREGGSGNTIYF.

This clonotype was counted only a few times. The chain has TRBV6-2 or TRBV6-3 and TRBJ2-3; D perhaps matches TRBD2 (5 bases). The V end lost 8 bases, the J end lost 6 bases, and 18 bases lay between the germline ends. The length of the CDR3 is 14 residues. Germline V gene sequence: CDR1 MNHEY, CDR2 SVGEGT. CDR3 DNA: TGTGCCAGCGGACGGGATTGGGGTGTCGATACGCAGTATTTT. Protein: CASGRDWGVDTQYF.

V is TRBV25-1 and J is TRBJ2-1; no firm D call. V lost 3 bases to trimming and J lost 1 base, with 4 bases between them. Germline loops: CDR1 MGHDK, CDR2 SYGVNS. The CDR3 has 13 amino acids. CDR3 DNA sequence: TGTGCCAGCAGTGAGACGTCCTACAATGAGCAGTTCTTC. Residues: CASSETSYNEQFF.

This clonotype was recorded many times. CDR3 nucleotides: TGCGCCAGCAGCTTGGCCGGGGCAGATACGCAGTATTTT. Protein sequence: CASSLAGADTQYF. The chain joins TRBV5-1 to TRBJ2-3, with D tentatively TRBD2 (5 bases). The germline V gene encodes CDR1 SGHRS and CDR2 YFSETQ. Trimming stripped 0 bases from V and 4 bases from J, with 6 bases between. There are 13 residues in the CDR3.

This chain joins TRBV10-3 and TRBJ2-1; 11 bases are a match to TRBD1. Germline lookup yields CDR1 ENHRY and CDR2 SYGVKD. This CDR3 has 14 residues. The V segment lost 6 bases and the J segment 6 bases; nucleotides outside the gene matches: 4. This CDR3 is CAISGTGGFNEQFF. Here the CDR3 DNA reads TGTGCCATCAGCGGGACAGGGGGGTTCAATGAGCAGTTCTTC.